Sequencing of this TCR beta chain was carried out in a study of cytomegalovirus exposure and HLA in healthy donors. Turning to the study itself: A prior study identified approximately 120 million unique TCR beta sequences from about 200 million T cells. Findings of the study overall: Indistinguishable V segments such as TRBV6-2 and TRBV6-3 were excluded. According to the study, some 160 TCR beta chains were cytomegalovirus-associated.

V was clipped by 7 bases and J by 4 bases, with 17 bases between them. The germline CDR1 and CDR2 sequences are GTSNPN and SVGIG (reference sequence). This CDR3 region has 14 residues. A note on this clone: Its antigen is unknown.

Healthy bone marrow donors made up the cohort. Primers: 60 Vbeta forward and 13 Jbeta reverse. Measured with immunoSEQ multiplex PCR; TCRdb has only the in-frame clones, and not every one. The sample lists more than 85,000 clones, more than 75% seen once, with 4% in the top ten. The sequenced sample consisted of PBMCs. This TCR came from a woman in her forties or fifties in good health and CMV-seropositive. The rearrangement uses TRBV30 and TRBJ1-3, with a tentative D call TRBD1 (6 bases). The CDR3: CASPAPDRGNTIYF. CDR3 bases: TGTGCCTCACCCGCCCCCGACAGGGGAAACACCATATATTTT.